The 29 T cell receptor beta chains listed next were all sequenced from one sample in a study of blood T cell repertoires in COVID-19. The repertoire was sequenced with immunoSEQ multiplex PCR; TCRdb's copy has only in-frame clones and lacks some. The repertoire holds about 35,000 clones, 75% to 90% seen once, with 40% to 55% in the top ten. The specimen was peripheral blood. The source of these receptors is a man between 60 and 70 years old with active or convalescent COVID-19.

V gene TRBV19 combines with J gene TRBJ2-1; 14 positions agree with TRBD2. CDR1 is LNHDA, CDR2 SQIVND, per germline (reference sequence). J lost 0 bases, V lost 9 bases, and 10 bases had no gene match. This CDR3 contains 18 residues. Here the CDR3 reads CASARGTSGRSSYNEQFF. The CDR3 DNA sequence: TGTGCCAGCGCCAGGGGGACTAGCGGGAGAAGCTCCTACAATGAGCAGTTCTTC.

This chain uses TRBV3-1 (or the pseudogene TRBV3-2) with TRBJ2-5; TRBD2 might be the D (6 bases). V was clipped by 4 bases and J by 4 bases, with 19 bases between them. The CDR3 consists of 16 residues. Germline-derived CDR1 and CDR2 are LGHDT and YNNKEL (reference sequence). This chain's CDR3 is CASSRPGLASVETQYF. CDR3 DNA sequence: TGTGCCAGCAGCCGCCCGGGTCTAGCGAGTGTAGAGACCCAGTACTTC.

The chain has TRBV30 and TRBJ2-5; the D gene is possibly TRBD2 (6 bases). Trimming left V 5 bases short and J 3 bases short, with 16 bases between. This CDR3 has 14 residues. Per germline, CDR1 GTSNPN and CDR2 SVGIG (reference sequence). CDR3 protein: CAWGSDYLEETQYF. The DNA for the CDR3 is TGTGCCTGGGGGTCGGACTACTTAGAAGAGACCCAGTACTTC.

J is TRBJ2-7 and V is TRBV2; no firm D call. The CDR3 loop spans 13 amino acids. CDR1 is SNHLY and CDR2 is FYNNEI in the germline V gene. V dropped 11 bases and J dropped 2 bases, with 16 bases sitting between them. The CDR3 sequence: CAVSTSGTYEQYV. CDR3 nucleotide sequence: TGTGCCGTCAGCACATCAGGAACCTACGAGCAGTACGTC.

V gene TRBV5-1 combines with J gene TRBJ2-1, with D possibly being TRBD1 (6 bases). The CDR3 runs to 15 residues. The V and J ends lost 1 base and 0 bases respectively, with 8 bases between them. CDR1 and CDR2 (germline): SGHRS, YFSETQ. CDR3 protein: CASSLIGGSYNEQFF. In DNA form, the CDR3 reads TGCGCCAGCAGCTTGATAGGGGGCTCCTACAATGAGCAGTTCTTC.

This clone has a handful of counts. The V gene is TRBV2, the J gene TRBJ1-5; possibly TRBD1 for D (5 bases). The CDR3 runs to 14 residues. V was cut by 6 bases and J by 4 bases, with 13 bases left in between. Per germline, CDR1 SNHLY and CDR2 FYNNEI. The CDR3 here is CASRTPGVNQPQHF. The CDR3 nucleotides read TGTGCCAGCAGGACCCCGGGGGTTAATCAGCCCCAGCATTTT. Supplemented by reference TRBV2 and TRBJ1-5, the full variable domain reads EPEVTQTPSHQVTQMGQEVILRCVPISNHLYFYWYRQILGQKVEFLVSFYNNEISEKSEIFDDQFSVERPDGSNFTLKIRSTKLEDSAMYFCASRTPGVNQPQHFGDGTRLSIL.

V usage is TRBV10-3 and J usage is TRBJ1-6; D gene ambiguous. This CDR3 spans 14 amino acids. Trimming removed 4 bases from V and 5 bases from J, with 9 bases in between. Per germline, CDR1 ENHRY and CDR2 SYGVKD. The CDR3 sequence is CAISVTGNNSPLHF. CDR3 nucleotide sequence: TGTGCCATCAGTGTGACTGGTAATAATTCACCCCTCCACTTT.

This rearrangement joins TRBV6-2 or TRBV6-3 to TRBJ2-5; unclear D gene. V lost 5 bases and J 1 base, leaving 8 bases between the germline ends. Germline V gene sequence: CDR1 MNHEY, CDR2 SVGEGT. The CDR3 is 13 residues long. The CDR3 is CASSHRSQETQYF. The CDR3 coding sequence is TGTGCCAGCAGTCATCGGTCCCAAGAGACCCAGTACTTC.

This clone was observed a few times. The chain has TRBV28 and TRBJ1-3, with D possibly matching TRBD1 (5 bases). Germline-derived CDR1 and CDR2 are MDHEN and SYDVKM. The CDR3 loop spans 14 amino acids. V was clipped by 3 bases and J by 0 bases, with 6 bases between them. The CDR3: CASSFGGSGNTIYF. The CDR3 region has the DNA TGTGCCAGCAGTTTCGGGGGCTCTGGAAACACCATATATTTT.

The J gene is TRBJ2-1, the V gene TRBV6-1, with a weak D call TRBD2 (7 bases). The CDR3 length is 16 residues. V was clipped by 0 bases and J by 12 bases, with 21 bases between them. Germline V gives CDR1 MNHNS, CDR2 SASEGT. The CDR3 DNA reads TGTGCCAGCAGTGAAGCGGGCGGGGGCTCCCCCTGGTTGCAGTTCTTC. The encoded protein is CASSEAGGGSPWLQFF.

The rearrangement joins TRBV19 to TRBJ2-2, with D unresolved. Trimming removed 4 bases at V and 0 bases at J, with 9 bases between. The CDR3 runs 15 residues. The V gene's germline CDR1 is LNHDA and CDR2 SQIVND (reference sequence). CDR3 residues: CASSTLSANTGELFF. DNA for the CDR3: TGTGCCAGTAGTACTTTATCCGCGAACACCGGGGAGCTGTTTTTT. The variable domain in full, completed from reference TRBV19 and TRBJ2-2, reads DGGITQSPKYLFRKEGQNVTLSCEQNLNHDAMYWYRQDPGQGLRLIYYSQIVNDFQKGDIAEGYSVSREKKESFPLTVTSAQKNPTAFYLCASSTLSANTGELFFGEGSRLTVL.

The V gene is TRBV6-2 or TRBV6-3, the J gene TRBJ1-6; perhaps TRBD1 as D (6 bases). This CDR3 is built from 19 residues. Trimming pared 2 bases from V and 7 bases from J, leaving 24 bases between. Germline values: CDR1 MNHEY, CDR2 SVGEGT. This CDR3 is CASSYIGPWGRGGNSPLHF. The CDR3 DNA reads TGTGCCAGCAGTTACATCGGGCCATGGGGGCGCGGTGGGAATTCACCCCTCCACTTT.

This clone was seen at least ten times. The V gene is TRBV19, the J gene TRBJ1-5; D is undetermined. V lost 8 bases to trimming and J lost 9 bases, with 17 bases between them. The germline V gene encodes CDR1 LNHDA and CDR2 SQIVND (reference sequence). This CDR3 contains 13 residues. CDR3 protein: CASAPLLYLPQHF. CDR3 in DNA: TGTGCCAGTGCTCCCCTACTTTACTTGCCCCAGCATTTT.

The genes are TRBV6-6 and TRBJ2-7; D gene unclear. CDR3 size: 12 residues. V was shortened by 6 bases and J by 7 bases, with 13 bases between the two germline ends. Germline loops: CDR1 MNHNY, CDR2 SVGAGI (reference sequence). The CDR3 DNA reads TGTGCCAGCAGCAGTAATAACAGAGAGCAGTACGTC. Translated: CASSSNNREQYV.

The CDR3 is CASSLRPGRSYGYTF. The CDR3 bases are TGTGCCAGCAGCCTGAGGCCAGGGAGGTCGTATGGCTACACCTTC. V usage is TRBV9 and J usage is TRBJ1-2, with D maybe TRBD1 (5 bases). Looked up from germline, CDR1 is SGDLS and CDR2 is YYNGEE. The CDR3 is 15 amino acids. The V end lost 4 bases, the J end lost 5 bases, and 18 bases lay between the germline ends. Drawing the rest from reference TRBV9 and TRBJ1-2, the complete variable domain is DSGVTQTPKHLITATGQRVTLRCSPRSGDLSVYWYQQSLDQGLQFLIQYYNGEERAKGNILERFSAQQFPDLHSELNLSSLELGDSALYFCASSLRPGRSYGYTFGSGTRLTVV.

The chain couples TRBV20-1 to TRBJ1-5, with TRBD1 matching over 9 bases. Germline CDR1 reads DFQATT; CDR2 reads SNEGSKA (reference sequence). The junction had 8 bases not matched to a gene; V was cut back by 3 bases and J by 2 bases. The CDR3 loop spans 16 amino acids. The CDR3 sequence: CSASTGGAGGNQPQHF. In DNA, the CDR3 is TGCAGTGCTAGTACAGGGGGCGCGGGTGGCAATCAGCCCCAGCATTTT.

Concerning this clone: Given a far larger clone just one base away, this is likely a sequencing read error. The V and J genes are TRBV3-1 (or the pseudogene TRBV3-2) and TRBJ1-2, with D perhaps TRBD1 (6 bases). The CDR3 runs 12 residues. V was cut by 5 bases and J by 3 bases, with 7 bases left in between. Germline V gene lookup returns CDR1 LGHDT and CDR2 YNNKEL (reference sequence). CDR3 sequence (DNA): TGTGCCAGCAGCTCAGGGGACTATGGCTACACCTTC. Its protein is CASSSGDYGYTF.

V and J are TRBV3-1 (or the pseudogene TRBV3-2) and TRBJ2-5; 10 bases align to TRBD2. Germline lookup yields CDR1 LGHDT and CDR2 YNNKEL (reference sequence). V trimming: 1 base; J trimming: 1 base; junction bases outside the gene matches: 3. CDR3 length: 16 residues. The CDR3 DNA is TGTGCCAGCAGCCAAGGACTAGCGGGCCCCCAAGAGACCCAGTACTTC. This encodes CASSQGLAGPQETQYF.

The rearrangement uses TRBV7-2 and TRBJ2-3, with TRBD2 matching over 9 bases. Germline V lookup: CDR1 SGHTA, CDR2 FQGNSA. This CDR3 spans 16 amino acids. Trimming at V came to 3 bases and at J to 3 bases, leaving 7 bases not matched to a gene. The CDR3 is CASSFGTSPRTDTQYF. DNA for the CDR3: TGTGCCAGCAGCTTCGGGACTAGCCCCAGAACAGATACGCAGTATTTT.

V is TRBV5-1 and J is TRBJ2-1; 10 bases fit TRBD2. This CDR3 is built from 17 residues. Looked up from germline, CDR1 is SGHRS and CDR2 is YFSETQ. V was clipped by 4 bases and J by 0 bases; unmatched bases: 7. The CDR3 is CASSLGLAASSYNEQFF. Here the CDR3 DNA reads TGCGCCAGCAGCCTAGGACTAGCGGCCAGCTCCTACAATGAGCAGTTCTTC.

This chain links TRBV6-6 with TRBJ1-2, with 7 positions matching TRBD1. V shed 5 bases and J 5 bases; nucleotides not matched to a gene: 8. In germline, CDR1 is MNHNY, CDR2 SVGAGI (reference sequence). The CDR3 extends over 14 amino acids. CDR3 coding DNA: TGTGCCAGCAGTCCTCCGGGACAGAAGTATGGCTACACCTTC. Protein: CASSPPGQKYGYTF.

The genes are TRBV5-6 and TRBJ1-5; TRBD1 matches at 9 bases. Germline CDR1 is SGHDT and CDR2 is YYEEEE. CDR3 length equals 15 residues. V lost 3 bases, J lost 4 bases, and 5 bases stayed unmatched. Here the CDR3 reads CASSWTGAGNQPQHF. The CDR3 DNA sequence: TGTGCCAGCAGCTGGACAGGGGCCGGGAATCAGCCCCAGCATTTT.

V gene TRBV3-1 (or the pseudogene TRBV3-2) combines with J gene TRBJ2-5, with a tentative D call TRBD2 (5 bases). Per the germline V gene, CDR1 is LGHDT and CDR2 is YNNKEL (reference sequence). Trimming shortened V by 3 bases and J by 5 bases, and 7 bases separated the two germline ends. This CDR3 contains 12 residues. The CDR3 reads CASSHGIETQYF. CDR3 sequence (DNA): TGTGCCAGCAGCCACGGGATCGAGACCCAGTACTTC.

The chain links TRBV5-5 to TRBJ1-3, with D tentatively TRBD1 (6 bases). Trimming left V 4 bases short and J 0 bases short, with 11 bases between. Germline loops: CDR1 SGHKS, CDR2 YYEKEE (reference sequence). The CDR3 length is 15 residues. CDR3 sequence reads: CASSLTGSSGNTIYF. DNA for the CDR3: TGTGCCAGCAGCCTAACAGGGAGCTCTGGAAACACCATATATTTT.

V is TRBV28 and J is TRBJ1-5; D gene ambiguous. Germline V CDR1 and CDR2: MDHEN, SYDVKM. The CDR3 runs 14 residues. V was shortened by 7 bases and J by 6 bases, with 16 bases between the two germline ends. This chain's CDR3 is CASIPLRGGQPQHF. In DNA form, the CDR3 reads TGTGCCAGCATCCCGCTCCGGGGAGGTCAGCCCCAGCATTTT.

The chain combines TRBV18 with TRBJ2-7; the D gene is possibly TRBD2 (6 bases). The germline V gene encodes CDR1 KGHSH and CDR2 LQKENI. The CDR3 extends over 13 amino acids. The germline V and J ends were trimmed by 5 bases and 1 base, with 9 bases remaining between them. The CDR3 bases are TGTGCCAGCTCATCGACTAGTTCCTACGAGCAGTACGTC. It is translated as CASSSTSSYEQYV.

The rearrangement links TRBV6-5 to TRBJ1-1; TRBD1 agrees at 9 bases. This CDR3 spans 15 amino acids. Germline V gene sequence: CDR1 MNHEY, CDR2 SVGAGI. V shed 7 bases, J shed 5 bases, and the junction held 11 bases outside the gene matches. The CDR3 sequence is CASIPQGQGRTEAFF. The CDR3 DNA sequence: TGTGCCAGCATCCCCCAGGGACAGGGACGTACTGAAGCTTTCTTT.

The CDR3 DNA is TGTGCCAGCAGATCCGGGACAGGGGGCAATCAGCCCCAGCATTTT. Translating it yields CASRSGTGGNQPQHF. This chain connects TRBV6-5 to TRBJ1-5; 10 bases fit TRBD1. This CDR3 has 15 amino acids. Looked up from germline, CDR1 is MNHEY and CDR2 is SVGAGI. With V trimmed by 6 bases and J by 2 bases, 4 bases remained unmatched.

CDR3 in amino acids: CASRRAFRATNEKLFF. The CDR3 DNA follows: TGTGCCAGTAGGAGGGCATTCCGAGCAACTAATGAAAAACTGTTTTTT. The V gene is TRBV19, the J gene TRBJ1-4; D call uncertain. Germline V gene lookup returns CDR1 LNHDA and CDR2 SQIVND (reference sequence). The CDR3 extends over 16 amino acids. Trimming took 6 bases from V and 0 from J, leaving 14 bases between them.